A selection of T cell receptor beta chains follows, all from one sample in a study of cytotoxic CD8 clonotypes in ibrutinib-treated CLL. Here immunoSEQ multiplex PCR was the method, and the copy in TCRdb shows in-frame clones only, minus some. The repertoire includes about 140,000 clones, roughly 76% of them detected once, and 4.5% to 6.5% sits in the top ten. The sample here was PBMCs, taken after 24 months of ibrutinib treatment. The origin of the receptors is a human donor with chronic lymphocytic leukemia. Both conserved end residues are part of each CDR3. D genes are given only for firm matches. Size values are once, few and many counts, or a class for expanded clones, and some rows have none.

. TRBJ1-2 TRBV18 . TGTGCCAGCTCACCTGGACGGATATATGGCTACACCTTC CASSPGRIYGYTF
. TRBJ1-1 TRBV28 . TGTGCCAGCAGTTTCGGGGGATCGGGGACTGAAGCTTTCTTT CASSFGGSGTEAFF
. TRBJ2-3 TRBV2 many TGTGCCACCACCGGGACTTCTAGCACAGATACGCAGTATTTT CATTGTSSTDTQYF
. TRBJ1-1 TRBV27 . TGTGCCAGCAGTACCCTGACAGGAATGAACACTGAAGCTTTCTTT CASSTLTGMNTEAFF
TRBD1 TRBJ2-7 TRBV4-1 few TGCGCCAGCAGCCAAGAGGGGTGGGGGACAGTTGCCTACGAGCAGTACTTC CASSQEGWGTVAYEQYF
. TRBJ1-1 TRBV11-2 . TGTGCCAGCAGCTTATTAGGCTATGGGAGGGCCGGGACTGAAGCTTTCTTT CASSLLGYGRAGTEAFF
TRBD2 TRBJ2-2 TRBV5-6 . TGTGCCAGCAGCTTGAGCGGGACCTACACCGGGGAGCTGTTTTTT CASSLSGTYTGELFF
. TRBJ1-1 TRBV20-1 . TGCAGTGCCCACAGGGATACTGAAGCTTTCTTT CSAHRDTEAFF
TRBD2 TRBJ2-3 TRBV9 . TGTGCCAGCAGCGCAGGGACTAGCCACACAGATACGCAGTATTTT CASSAGTSHTDTQYF
. TRBJ2-1 TRBV18 . TGTGCCAGCTCACCCGTGAGGATCCTTTACAATGAGCAGTTCTTC CASSPVRILYNEQFF
. TRBJ2-3 TRBV11-3 . TGTGCCAGCAGCTTAGGGGACGGGGAGACAGATACGCAGTATTTT CASSLGDGETDTQYF
TRBD1 TRBJ2-1 TRBV9 . TGTGCCAGCAGCCCCCGACAGGGGACCTACAATGAGCAGTTCTTC CASSPRQGTYNEQFF
. TRBJ1-2 TRBV7-9 few TGTGCGAGCGGGGGGCCCTATGGCTACACCTTC CASGGPYGYTF
TRBD1 TRBJ2-6 TRBV11-2 . TGTGCCAGCAGCGCCCGGGACAGACCCTACTGGCCTGGGGCCAACGTCCTGACTTTC CASSARDRPYWPGANVLTF
TRBD1 TRBJ2-7 TRBV28 . TGTGCCAGCAGCCCGGGACAGGGGGGCGAGCAGTACTTC CASSPGQGGEQYF
TRBD2 TRBJ2-3 TRBV2 . TGTGCCAGCAGTGAGGGTGGGGGGGCAGATACGCAGTATTTT CASSEGGGADTQYF
TRBD1 TRBJ1-1 TRBV27 . TGTGCCAGCAGTGACAGGGGGACGAGTGAAGCTTTCTTT CASSDRGTSEAFF
. TRBJ2-7 TRBV30 . TGTGCCTGGAGTCCCCGGAGGCTGGGGGAGCAGTACTTC CAWSPRRLGEQYF
. TRBJ2-3 TRBV10-3 . TGTGCCATCAGGGCTAGCTTGGGAGATACGCAGTATTTT CAIRASLGDTQYF
. TRBJ2-7 TRBV6-5 . TGTGCCAGCAGTGTTACGCAGGGTGGCCACGAGCAGTACTTC CASSVTQGGHEQYF
. TRBJ2-7 TRBV2 . TGTGCCAGCAGGGGGTCCTGGGAGCAGTACTTC CASRGSWEQYF
TRBD1 TRBJ1-5 TRBV4-2 . TGTGCCAGCAGCCAAGATTTTGGGACAGCAAATCAGCCCCAGCATTTT CASSQDFGTANQPQHF
. TRBJ2-6 TRBV11-3 . TGTGCCAGCAGCCCCGGGACGGGATACTCTGGGGCCAACGTCCTGACTTTC CASSPGTGYSGANVLTF
. TRBJ1-1 TRBV9 many TGTGCCAGCAGCGTAGGGCGGCTAACTGAAGCTTTCTTT CASSVGRLTEAFF
. TRBJ2-6 TRBV11-3 . TGTGCCAGCAGCTTAGATCCTGACGATGGCGTCCTGACTTTC CASSLDPDDGVLTF
. TRBJ2-7 TRBV7-9 . TGTGCCAGCAGCTTGGGGCAGATGCGCACCTACGAGCAGTACTTC CASSLGQMRTYEQYF
. TRBJ2-6 TRBV29-1 few TGCAGCGTTGAGGCTGGCCTCGGGGCCAACGTCCTGACTTTC CSVEAGLGANVLTF
TRBD1 TRBJ2-2 TRBV7-2 once TGTGCCAGCAGCAAGGGACAGAGCACCGGGGAGCTGTTTTTT CASSKGQSTGELFF